What follows are 13 T cell receptor beta chains derived from one specimen sequenced in a study of human T cells and chemical hapten exposure. Time point defined: patch test 2, 6 weeks after DPC sensitization. Treatment here: therapeutic diphenylcyclopropenone sensitization with weekly scalp DPC. Each CDR3 protein gets one entry after TCRdb re-called the RACE reads with MiXCR. The sample yields just over 350,000 distinct CDR3 sequences, nearly 6.5% seen once. The input for sequencing was whole blood, taken in connection with sensitization to the hapten diphenylcyclopropenone (DPC). The origin of the receptors is a woman aged 18-29 years with alopecia areata. Some clones in this sample may be carry-over from other donors' samples.

This clonotype was observed a handful of times. The chain couples TRBV3-1 to TRBJ1-5, with no clear D. CDR1 is LGHDT and CDR2 is YNNKEL in the germline V gene (reference sequence). This CDR3 is 17 amino acids long. V was clipped by 0 bases and J by 0 bases, with 12 bases between them. This CDR3 is CASSQDGKDYSNQPQHF. For the CDR3, the DNA is TGTGCCAGCAGCCAAGATGGAAAGGATTATAGCAATCAGCCCCAGCATTTT.

This clonotype was recorded at least ten times. The chain has TRBV6-1 and TRBJ1-2; D is uncertain. The CDR3 runs 14 residues. The germline CDR1 and CDR2 sequences are MNHNS and SASEGT. The germline V and J ends were trimmed by 0 bases and 4 bases, with 9 bases remaining between them. The chain's CDR3 is CASSEAWAGYGYTF. Here the CDR3 DNA reads TGTGCCAGCAGTGAAGCGTGGGCCGGCTATGGCTACACCTTC.

The chain couples TRBV20-1 to TRBJ2-1; D might be TRBD1 (7 bases). Trimming cost V 4 bases and J 0 bases, with 13 bases left between them. This CDR3 spans 15 amino acids. Looked up from germline, CDR1 is DFQATT and CDR2 is SNEGSKA (reference sequence). The CDR3 DNA reads TGCAGTGCTACTACGGGGGACAGCTCCTACAATGAGCAGTTCTTC. Its protein product is CSATTGDSSYNEQFF.

This clonotype showed up many times. This chain links TRBV3-1 with TRBJ1-2; D ambiguous. The CDR3 extends over 17 amino acids. Trimming pared 2 bases from V and 2 bases from J, leaving 18 bases between. The V gene's germline CDR1 is LGHDT and CDR2 YNNKEL (reference sequence). CDR3 amino acids: CASSQQPIGSRNYGYTF. Here the CDR3 DNA reads TGTGCCAGCAGCCAACAACCCATTGGCAGCCGAAACTATGGCTACACCTTC.

This clonotype was counted at least ten times. The J gene is TRBJ2-1, the V gene TRBV29-1; TRBD1 matches at 9 bases. CDR3 length equals 13 residues. V shed 5 bases, J shed 9 bases, and the junction held 8 bases outside the gene matches. CDR1 is SQVTM, CDR2 ANQGSEA, per germline. The CDR3 protein is CSVLRDREAEQFF. The CDR3, as DNA: TGCAGCGTTCTCCGGGACAGGGAGGCTGAGCAGTTCTTC.

This clonotype appeared a few times. The V gene is TRBV6-1, the J gene TRBJ2-2; unclear D gene. Germline lookup yields CDR1 MNHNS and CDR2 SASEGT. The CDR3 has 13 amino acids. The V and J ends lost 1 base and 4 bases respectively, with 4 bases between them. CDR3 sequence (DNA): TGTGCCAGCAGTGAAGTAGGCACCGGGGAGCTGTTTTTT. It translates to CASSEVGTGELFF.

There are many counts of this clonotype. This chain links TRBV5-1 with TRBJ1-1; weak D call: TRBD1 (6 bases). CDR3 size: 13 residues. Germline assignment: CDR1 SGHRS and CDR2 YFSETQ. Trimming took off 2 bases at V and 3 bases at J, with 8 bases between the two ends. The CDR3 DNA reads as TGCGCCAGCAGCTTTGACAGGTACACTGAAGCTTTCTTT. It codes for CASSFDRYTEAFF.

This clonotype was recorded at least ten times. CDR3 in amino acids: CASSLDLDGEAFF. The DNA of the CDR3 is TGTGCCAGCAGCTTAGATCTTGACGGCGAAGCTTTCTTT. This sequence joins TRBV7-9 and TRBJ1-1; D gene uncertain. Germline V gene sequence: CDR1 SEHNR, CDR2 FQNEAQ (reference sequence). Trimming cost V 1 base and J 8 bases, with 11 bases left between them. The CDR3 extends over 13 amino acids.

The rearrangement links TRBV14 to TRBJ1-5; D ambiguous. CDR1 and CDR2 from the germline V gene are SGHDN and FVKESK. V shed 8 bases and J shed 2 bases, with 25 bases lying between them. The CDR3 sequence is 18 residues long. In DNA, the CDR3 is TGTGCCAGCCTCAAACGAAAGGGATCCACCACGGGCAATCAGCCCCAGCATTTT. This encodes CASLKRKGSTTGNQPQHF.

The genes are TRBV6-5 and TRBJ1-2, with D perhaps TRBD1 (5 bases). This CDR3 has 14 residues. The germline V and J ends were trimmed by 7 bases and 4 bases, with 16 bases remaining between them. Germline CDR1 and CDR2: MNHEY and SVGAGI. In DNA, the CDR3 is TGTGCCAGCAAGATGAGGGGCCGCCCCTATGGCTACACCTTC. It translates to CASKMRGRPYGYTF.

Comment on this clonotype: Being one base from a much bigger clone, this may be a read error. The gene calls are TRBV28 and TRBJ1-6; no reliable D call. The CDR3 has 11 residues. Germline loops: CDR1 MDHEN, CDR2 SYDVKM. The CDR3 protein is CASSLLGPHHF. The DNA of the CDR3 is TGTGCCAGCAGCCTCCTTGGACCCCACCACTTT.

Ten or more counts support this clonotype. The chain links TRBV28 to TRBJ1-2; D not certain. V lost 11 bases and J lost 4, with 11 bases in between. CDR3 length equals 11 residues. Looked up from germline, CDR1 is MDHEN and CDR2 is SYDVKM. DNA of the CDR3: TGTGCCGCAGCGCGGCTCTATGGCTACACCTTC. Protein product: CAAARLYGYTF.

This clonotype was counted many times. The chain employs TRBV4-2 and TRBJ1-6; tentatively, D is TRBD1 (6 bases). Trimming took 0 bases from V and 5 from J, leaving 11 bases between them. The V gene's germline CDR1 is LGHNA and CDR2 YNFKEQ. The CDR3 is made up of 16 amino acids. The DNA of the CDR3 is TGTGCCAGCAGCCAAGATAAGGGGGGGAATAATTCACCCCTCCACTTT. Translated: CASSQDKGGNNSPLHF.